Below, 14 T cell receptor beta chains from the same sample are listed, as sequenced in a study of glioma-infiltrating T cells. Amplification of TCR alpha and beta CDR3 regions from RNA used iRepertoire nested multiplex PCR. From the multiplex PCR reads, TCRdb called clonotypes with MiXCR, one entry per CDR3 protein. The profile covers 170,000 or so distinct CDR3 sequences, with about 46% appearing a single time and roughly 5.2% taken by the ten largest. The sequenced sample was glioma tissue, nonneoplastic brain tissue, or PBMCs (not recorded which). These receptors were obtained from a human donor with low-grade glioma or glioblastoma, undergoing nonglioma brain surgery, or in good health (not recorded which).

The chain combines TRBV7-3 with TRBJ2-7; D not resolved. The germline V gene encodes CDR1 SGHTA and CDR2 FQGTGA. The CDR3 extends over 13 amino acids. Trimming removed 1 base from V and 3 bases from J, with 7 bases in between. CDR3 bases: TGTGCCAGCAGCTTAAGTGCTGGCTACGAGCAGTACTTC. Translating it yields CASSLSAGYEQYF. Full variable domain (rest looked up from reference TRBV7-3 and TRBJ2-7): GAGVSQTPSNKVTEKGKYVELRCDPISGHTALYWYRQSLGQGPEFLIYFQGTGAADDSGLPNDRFFAVRPEGSVSTLKIQRTERGDSAVYLCASSLSAGYEQYFGPGTRLTVT.

This clonotype was counted a few times. This chain uses TRBV7-2 with TRBJ2-5, with 7 positions matching TRBD1. The CDR3 has 14 amino acids. CDR1 and CDR2 (germline): SGHTA, FQGNSA. Trimming at V came to 5 bases and at J to 4 bases, leaving 7 bases not matched to a gene. CDR3 sequence: CASSPHRGGETQYF. The CDR3 nucleotides read TGTGCCAGCAGCCCGCACAGGGGCGGAGAGACCCAGTACTTC.

This clonotype turned up a few times. The rearrangement links TRBV29-1 to TRBJ2-7, with 8 nucleotides matching TRBD1. The V and J ends lost 4 bases and 4 bases, in that order; junction bases with no gene match: 6. Germline CDR1 is SQVTM and CDR2 is ANQGSEA. This CDR3 has 13 residues. The DNA of the CDR3 is TGCAGCGTTGCATGGCAGGGGGCTTACGAGCAGTACTTC. Its translation: CSVAWQGAYEQYF.

Points on this clonotype: This may come from a read error, since a much larger clone is one base off. The chain is built from TRBV20-1 and TRBJ2-1, with TRBD2 as a possible D gene (6 bases). CDR3 length: 17 amino acids. Germline values: CDR1 DFQATT, CDR2 SNEGSKA (reference sequence). Trimming took 1 base from V and 6 from J, leaving 22 bases between them. The CDR3 reads CSARAEAVLLEGNEQFF. The CDR3 coding sequence is TGCAGTGCTAGAGCGGAAGCGGTTCTATTGGAGGGCAATGAGCAGTTCTTC.

At least ten counts were recorded for this clonotype. V gene TRBV20-1 combines with J gene TRBJ2-5; D uncertain. The CDR3 is 13 amino acids. V shed 3 bases and J shed 0 bases, with 8 bases lying between them. Germline CDR1 DFQATT, CDR2 SNEGSKA (reference sequence). CDR3 amino acids: CSASRLHQETQYF. The CDR3 nucleotides are TGCAGTGCTAGTAGACTGCACCAAGAGACCCAGTACTTC.

This clonotype was counted once. With a much larger clone just one base away, this may be a read error. The V call is TRBV27, the J call TRBJ1-2; TRBD1 might be the D (5 bases). V was shortened by 7 bases and J by 2 bases, with 14 bases between the two germline ends. CDR1 and CDR2 from the germline V gene are MNHEY and SMNVEV (reference sequence). This CDR3 has 14 residues. CDR3 amino acids: CASKRDGRNYGYTF. In DNA, the CDR3 is TGTGCCAGCAAACGGGACGGTCGGAACTATGGCTACACCTTC.

This sequence joins TRBV2 and TRBJ1-2; D is unresolved. CDR1 is SNHLY, CDR2 FYNNEI, per germline. The CDR3 runs to 13 residues. Trimming removed 3 bases at V and 7 bases at J, with 12 bases between. CDR3 protein: CASSDTSSTGYTF. The CDR3 nucleotides read TGTGCCAGCAGTGACACCTCCAGTACTGGCTACACCTTC.

This clonotype has a count of ten or more. The chain carries TRBV25-1 and TRBJ2-7, with TRBD2 matching over 10 bases. From germline, CDR1 is MGHDK and CDR2 SYGVNS. V gave up 6 bases and J gave up 2 bases; unmatched junction bases: 4. CDR3 length: 14 residues. The DNA for the CDR3 is TGTGCCAGCAGAGGACTAGCGGCACCCTACGAGCAGTACTTC. Its protein product is CASRGLAAPYEQYF.

This clonotype was recorded at least ten times. J is TRBJ1-1 and V is TRBV20-1, with D unclear. CDR3 length: 14 amino acids. Trimming stripped 3 bases from V and 8 bases from J, with 19 bases between. Germline V gives CDR1 DFQATT, CDR2 SNEGSKA (reference sequence). In DNA form, the CDR3 reads TGCAGTGCTAGTCCGGTCACTACTTCGAGAGAAGCTTTCTTT. Protein: CSASPVTTSREAFF.

This clonotype appeared many times. The V gene is TRBV18, the J gene TRBJ1-2; the D is unclear. Trimming pared 5 bases from V and 1 base from J, leaving 5 bases between. The CDR3 contains 12 residues. Germline lookup yields CDR1 KGHSH and CDR2 LQKENI. The CDR3 coding sequence is TGTGCCAGCTCATCGTATAACTATGGCTACACCTTC. Protein product: CASSSYNYGYTF. Combining the CDR3 with reference TRBV18 and TRBJ1-2 gives the whole variable domain NAGVMQNPRHLVRRRGQEARLRCSPMKGHSHVYWYRQLPEEGLKFMVYLQKENIIDESGMPKERFSAEFPKEGPSILRIQQVVRGDSAAYFCASSSYNYGYTFGSGTRLTVV.

The chain employs TRBV27 and TRBJ2-2, with TRBD1 identical over 8 bases. The germline gives CDR1 MNHEY, CDR2 SMNVEV (reference sequence). The CDR3 is 15 amino acids. Trimming took 7 bases from V and 4 from J; bases not matched to a gene: 8. The CDR3 protein is CASTPGGAITGELFF. CDR3 coding DNA: TGTGCCAGCACCCCAGGGGGCGCGATCACCGGGGAGCTGTTTTTT.

The gene calls are TRBV28 and TRBJ2-1, with 8 bases that match TRBD2. CDR1 is MDHEN, CDR2 SYDVKM, per germline. After removal of 9 bases from V and 12 bases from J, the junction contained 13 bases not matched to a gene. CDR3 length equals 13 residues. CDR3 sequence reads: CASTTGRVRGQFF. CDR3 DNA: TGTGCCAGTACTACCGGGAGGGTTCGAGGGCAGTTCTTC.

To note about this clonotype: A much larger clone is a single base away; this may be a read error. Here the CDR3 reads CASSLSGQGPSGKLFF. DNA for the CDR3: TGTGCCAGCAGTTTATCCGGACAGGGTCCATCCGGGAAGCTGTTTTTT. The chain has TRBV27 and TRBJ2-2; TRBD1 matches 8 bases. Germline CDR1 MNHEY, CDR2 SMNVEV (reference sequence). The CDR3 runs 16 residues.

Remarks on this clonotype: A much larger clone lies one base from this, so it may be a read error. Since the CDR3 does not end with the conserved phenylalanine or tryptophan, this likely comes from a read error. The rearrangement joins TRBV20-1 to TRBJ2-5; maybe TRBD1 (6 bases). The V end was cut by 5 bases, the J end by 1 base, with 17 bases between. The CDR3 runs to 15 residues. CDR1 is DFQATT and CDR2 is SNEGSKA in the germline V gene (reference sequence). CDR3 nucleotides: TGCAGTGCTCCAGCCCAGGGGTCGGGCCAAGAGACCCAGTACTTA. It codes for CSAPAQGSGQETQYL.